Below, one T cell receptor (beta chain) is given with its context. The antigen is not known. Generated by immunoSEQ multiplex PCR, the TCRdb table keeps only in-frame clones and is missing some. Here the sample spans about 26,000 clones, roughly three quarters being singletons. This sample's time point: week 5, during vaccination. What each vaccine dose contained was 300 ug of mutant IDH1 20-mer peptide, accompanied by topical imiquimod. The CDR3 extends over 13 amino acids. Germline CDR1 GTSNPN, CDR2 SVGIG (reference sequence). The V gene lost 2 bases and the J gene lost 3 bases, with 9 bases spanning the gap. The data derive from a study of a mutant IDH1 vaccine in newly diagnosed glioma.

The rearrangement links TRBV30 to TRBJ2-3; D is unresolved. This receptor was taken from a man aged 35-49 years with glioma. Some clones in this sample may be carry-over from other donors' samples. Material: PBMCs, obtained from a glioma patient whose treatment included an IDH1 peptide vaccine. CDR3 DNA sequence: TGTGCCTGGAGTCGGACCAGGACAGATACGCAGTATTTT. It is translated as CAWSRTRTDTQYF.